This T cell receptor (beta chain) came from a study of neurological immune-mediated disorders (dated by TCRdb to between 2018 and 2021). Regarding the complete study: Using UMI-based sequencing, the study compared peripheral blood TCR-beta repertoires from patients with HTLV-I-associated myelopathy (HAM/TSP), patients with multiple sclerosis, and healthy controls. The approximately 110 TCR-beta libraries included longitudinal samples, technical triplicates and paired sorted CD4+ and CD8+ T-cell subsets alongside PBMC samples. Of the 68 subjects in the cohort, about 14 were HAM/TSP patients, about 34 were multiple sclerosis patients, and 20 were healthy controls. Results and caveats for the whole study, not just this receptor: TCR clonal expansion was highest in HAM/TSP patients and lowest in MS patients, with MS patients falling below even healthy controls. Across subjects, expanded clones never shared an identical CDR3 amino acid sequence, which suggests that the TCR-beta repertoires in every group were private.

Blood bank volunteers in Maryland, USA served as the healthy controls. For the unsorted PBMC libraries, 2 million PBMCs were stored in RNAlater at -80 degrees C until RNA extraction and were used to generate the libraries. PBMCs were separated from peripheral blood using Ficoll-Hypaque density gradient centrifugation and then cryopreserved in liquid nitrogen. cDNA was synthesized by template-switch 5'RACE using a primer carrying a 10-nucleotide random unique molecular identifier by which each TCR transcript was tagged. Every sequencing run covered 15-18 subjects and yielded more than 160 million TCR-beta sequences. Total RNA was extracted with the RNeasy kit. The KAPA Real-time Library Amplification kit was used to amplify TCR-beta VDJ regions with primers targeting the TCR constant region and the 5'RACE anchor. Sample indexes and Illumina adaptors were added in a first PCR, and a second PCR then increased library yield. The roughly 650 bp TCR product was size-selected on a 2% E-gel SizeSelection system after Ampure bead purification. Before pooling, library quality was assessed on a Bioanalyzer, concentration was determined with Qubit, and library quantification was performed with the Kapa Library Quantification kit. An Illumina HiSeq 2500 was used to sequence the libraries paired-end at 2 x 150 bp. To increase sequence diversity, roughly 24-32% phiX was spiked into each library pool. For the original study's pipeline: Quality-filtered reads were processed with the UMI-based MiGEC pipeline, and over 90% of raw TCR sequences were removed by the MiGEC pipeline during error correction. IMGT germline references were used for alignment of VDJ genes, and clonotypes were defined by a unique CDR3 amino acid sequence together with V-J genes. Clonal expansion, Shannon diversity, and CDR3 relatedness (CalcPairwiseDistances, ClusterSamples) were evaluated with VDJtools, and phylogenetic trees were built with CLCbio workbench. Using coefficient-of-variation modelling across technical triplicates, the study counted a clone as expanded if it had at least 8 unique UMIs. The raw public reads went through TCRdb reprocessing: fastp at Q25, MiXCR clone calling, in-frame beta chains kept. Merged by CDR3 protein, the rows form single entries marked with the most common genes and DNA. The V and J calls shown here were made by TCRdb, not taken from the authors' results. The sample table contains fewer than 90,000 distinct CDR3 sequences; only one count was recorded for 10% of them. Together, the top ten hold 1.8% of the sample.

The trim is 2 bases for V and 4 bases for J, with a gap of 15 bases between the germline ends. The CDR1 and CDR2 encoded by the germline V gene (reference sequence) are DFQATT and SNEGSKA. Reading from cysteine to phenylalanine, the CDR3 counts 14 amino acids. Here the CDR3 DNA is all that survives: 42 bases in frame from base 1. This clonotype occurred many times. Its antigen remains unidentified. Base qualities are missing; no much larger clone stands one base away. Sequencing used PBMCs. The sequence came from a man aged 40-50 years in good health. The rearrangement combines TRBV20-1 with TRBJ2-7, with no confidently assigned D gene. The CDR3 here reads CSARSRFSLYEQYF. The DNA is TGCAGTGCTAGATCTAGATTCTCTCTGTACGAGCAGTACTTC.